One T cell receptor (beta chain) is described in this entry. V gave up 5 bases and J gave up 6 bases; unmatched junction bases: 11. In germline, CDR1 is MNHNY, CDR2 SVGAGI (reference sequence). The CDR3 contains 17 residues. These data originate in a study of blood T cell repertoires in COVID-19. Study-level information: Samples of COVID-19 (acute and convalescent) were obtained from the United States, Italy and Spain. Sources were T cells, B-cell-depleted T cells, or PBMCs; the material itself was cDNA or gDNA.

How the authors handled the data: Amplified reference gene primers provided the basis for estimating nucleated cell counts. The data were produced by immunoSEQ multiplex PCR, yet TCRdb's version contains in-frame clones alone and is incomplete. That table furnishes V, J and clone size, whereas the DNA furnished D and trimming. The repertoire holds roughly 90,000 clones, with roughly 80% as singletons. Sequencing input: peripheral blood. The rearrangement uses TRBV6-6 and TRBJ2-1, with TRBD2 matching over 12 bases. The clonotype was recovered from a woman older than 75 with active or convalescent COVID-19. The CDR3 DNA reads TGTGCCAGCAGTCCCCGACTAGCGGGGGACCGAACCAATGAGCAGTTCTTC. It encodes CASSPRLAGDRTNEQFF.